The present T cell receptor (beta chain) was sequenced within a study of cytomegalovirus exposure and HLA in healthy donors. Concerning this clone itself: No antigen is known for it.

Use of 60 Vbeta and 13 Jbeta primers characterized the PCR. TCRdb's copy holds only in-frame clones and misses some; the assay was immunoSEQ multiplex PCR. Among approximately 59,000 clones listed, around 73% were seen once. Whole-study results and caveats: There was a cluster of highly shared sequence variants that was likely a sequencing artifact. When a later analysis was performed, an Asian-associated ancestry cluster reportedly had fewer N-insertions than the roughly 640-donor mean. When a later analysis compared HLA-associated TCR beta chains with equally common others, the HLA-associated chains turned out to be more clonally expanded and to have lower generation probabilities. In a later analysis, a missense DCLRE1C variant was linked to TCR beta V- and J-gene trimming.

Sequencing was performed on PBMCs. This receptor was taken from a girl under 18 in good health and CMV-seropositive.

Here the CDR3 reads CASSPPTGRNYGYTF. The CDR3 DNA reads TGTGCCAGCTCACCACCCACAGGTCGTAACTATGGCTACACCTTC. This chain uses TRBV18 with TRBJ1-2, with a weak D call TRBD1 (5 bases). V was pared by 0 bases and J by 1 base, with 9 bases between. Germline V gene lookup returns CDR1 KGHSH and CDR2 LQKENI. This CDR3 has 15 amino acids.